This TCR beta chain was observed in a study of blood T cell repertoires in COVID-19. CDR1 and CDR2 from the germline V gene are SEHNR and FQNEAQ (reference sequence). The V end was cut by 5 bases, the J end by 8 bases, with 18 bases between. The CDR3 is made up of 15 amino acids. The repertoire was sequenced with immunoSEQ multiplex PCR; TCRdb's copy has only in-frame clones and lacks some. In the table there are about 310,000 clones, around 87% of which are singletons. The sequence was obtained from a woman between 50 and 59 years old who had recovered from COVID-19. The specimen sequenced was peripheral blood. The genes are TRBV7-9 and TRBJ1-4; D remains unclear. The CDR3 DNA reads as TGTGCCAGCAGCCCCACTCTGAACGTCGGGGAAAAACTGTTTTTT. This gives the protein CASSPTLNVGEKLFF.